This entry is about one TCR beta chain. Antigen specificity is unknown. Germline is not matched at one junction end, which may reflect a read error. There are 13 residues in the CDR3. Germline V gene data show CDR1 as SGHAT and CDR2 as FQNNGV. This sample stems from a study of tumor-infiltrating lymphocytes in primary liver carcinoma. Looking at the study overall: Sample counts of productive TCRbeta reads spanned roughly 3.65 to 8 million; these counts were similar across tissue types.

Making TCR beta cDNA involved approximately 510 ng total RNA and a constant-region primer. Libraries covering TCR beta were generated through three nested multiplex PCR rounds (using a slightly modified ARM-PCR). TRBV1-TRBV30 forward primers paired with a C-beta reverse primer drove the first two PCR rounds, ten to eleven cycles each. Using its own MiXCR run on the multiplex PCR reads, TCRdb lists one record per CDR3 protein. The sample shows 35,000 to 45,000 distinct CDR3 sequences, 75% of them seen only once. For each extraction, RNA and DNA were obtained together from 20-30 mg of unsorted bulk tissue. Whole-study findings and limits: The study found a significantly higher top-250-clone fraction in tumors than in blood (p = 0.039).

The origin of this receptor is a woman in her twenties or thirties with primary liver carcinoma and hepatitis B virus infection. This chain uses TRBV11-2 with TRBJ1-2; TRBD1 matches at 7 bases. Sequencing was done on a sample of tumor-adjacent normal liver tissue. The CDR3 here is CVSTQGGGSGYTF. The DNA for the CDR3 is TGTGTCAGCACTCAGGGGGGGGGTAGTGGTTACACCTTC.